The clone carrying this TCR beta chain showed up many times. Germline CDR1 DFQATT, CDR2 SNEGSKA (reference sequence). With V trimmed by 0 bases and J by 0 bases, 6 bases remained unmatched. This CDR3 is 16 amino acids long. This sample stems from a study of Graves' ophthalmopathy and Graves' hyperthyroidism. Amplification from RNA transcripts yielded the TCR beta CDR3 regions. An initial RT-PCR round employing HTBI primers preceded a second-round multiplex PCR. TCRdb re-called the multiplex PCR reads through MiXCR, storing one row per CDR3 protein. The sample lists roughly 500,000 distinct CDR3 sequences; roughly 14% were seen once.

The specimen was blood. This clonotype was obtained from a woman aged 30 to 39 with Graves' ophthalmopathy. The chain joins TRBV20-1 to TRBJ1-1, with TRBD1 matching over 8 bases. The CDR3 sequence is CSARDPGQALNTEAFF. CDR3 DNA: TGCAGTGCTAGAGATCCGGGACAGGCCTTGAACACTGAAGCTTTCTTT.